The 24 T cell receptor beta chains below were found in one sample sequenced in a study of vaccination effects on CD4 cells after COVID-19. These TCRs' antigens remain unknown. Before sequencing, viral peptide pools were used by the ViraFEST assay to expand antigen-specific CD4+ T cells. The authors isolated CD4+ T cells after nine to eleven days of culture. The healthy vaccine recipients, who had no prior SARS-CoV-2 infection, showed negative nucleocapsid antibodies. TCRdb's table, derived via immunoSEQ multiplex PCR, lists solely in-frame clones and lacks some. The sample contains about 28,000 clones, around 75% of which appear only once. The specimen comprised CD4+ T cells from PBMCs cultured with SARS-CoV-2 spike peptides, sampled before COVID-19 vaccination. Source of these receptors: a human donor who received a COVID-19 vaccine.

The J gene is TRBJ2-5, the V gene TRBV27; 10 bases agree with TRBD1. Germline V CDR1 and CDR2: MNHEY, SMNVEV (reference sequence). The length of the CDR3 is 14 residues. V trimming: 4 bases; J trimming: 4 bases; junction bases outside the gene matches: 3. The CDR3 region has the DNA TGTGCCAGCAGTTCTCGGGACAGGGGAGAGACCCAGTACTTC. Translation: CASSSRDRGETQYF.

The CDR3, as DNA: TGTGCCAGCAGCGACACCGGGCCAAATCAGCCCCAGCATTTT. It yields the protein CASSDTGPNQPQHF. V gene TRBV3-1 (or the pseudogene TRBV3-2) combines with J gene TRBJ1-5; D call uncertain. The germline CDR1 and CDR2 sequences are LGHDT and YNNKEL (reference sequence). Between the trimmed V and J ends, which lost 5 bases and 4 bases, there was a span of 12 bases. The CDR3 runs 14 residues.

This clone was seen once. J is TRBJ2-3 and V is TRBV5-1; TRBD2 is a possible D gene (5 bases). This CDR3 region has 13 residues. The V and J ends lost 7 bases and 5 bases respectively, with 14 bases between them. Germline assignment: CDR1 SGHRS and CDR2 YFSETQ. As DNA, the CDR3 is TGCGCCAGCTCACGGCTAGCAGGAGATACGCAGTATTTT. Its translation is CASSRLAGDTQYF.

This chain uses TRBV10-3 with TRBJ2-2, with 7 bases that match TRBD1. Trimming took 6 bases from V and 1 from J; bases not matched to a gene: 11. The CDR3 runs to 17 residues. Germline CDR1 ENHRY, CDR2 SYGVKD. DNA for the CDR3: TGTGCCATCAGGAACAATCGGGACAGTCGGAACACCGGGGAGCTGTTTTTT. Amino acid sequence: CAIRNNRDSRNTGELFF.

This clone was detected once. The chain links TRBV19 to TRBJ1-1; D perhaps matches TRBD1 (5 bases). From germline, CDR1 is LNHDA and CDR2 SQIVND (reference sequence). V gave up 7 bases and J gave up 0 bases, with 15 bases separating them. The CDR3 contains 15 residues. CDR3 nucleotide sequence: TGTGCCAGTAAGGTACAGGCGACCCTGAACACTGAAGCTTTCTTT. It yields the protein CASKVQATLNTEAFF.

The chain is built from TRBV19 and TRBJ2-3; no clear D gene. Trimming took 2 bases from V and 1 from J, leaving 7 bases between them. The CDR3 has 14 residues. In germline, CDR1 is LNHDA, CDR2 SQIVND (reference sequence). CDR3 sequence: CASSIRSRTDTQYF. CDR3 in DNA: TGTGCCAGTAGTATACGGAGTCGCACAGATACGCAGTATTTT. The complete variable domain, with remaining parts taken from reference TRBV19 and TRBJ2-3, reads DGGITQSPKYLFRKEGQNVTLSCEQNLNHDAMYWYRQDPGQGLRLIYYSQIVNDFQKGDIAEGYSVSREKKESFPLTVTSAQKNPTAFYLCASSIRSRTDTQYFGPGTRLTVL.

The chain uses TRBV5-1 and TRBJ2-3, with D unclear. This CDR3 comprises 14 residues. With 1 base removed from V and 4 bases from J, the gap between germline ends came to 10 bases. Germline V gene data show CDR1 as SGHRS and CDR2 as YFSETQ. In DNA, the CDR3 is TGCGCCAGCAGCTTGTTGGGTAGCCCAGATACGCAGTATTTT. Translating gives CASSLLGSPDTQYF.

This clone appeared a few times. The chain employs TRBV2 and TRBJ1-1, with D possibly matching TRBD1 (6 bases). Germline values: CDR1 SNHLY, CDR2 FYNNEI. This CDR3 contains 14 residues. Trimming cost V 8 bases and J 1 base, with 14 bases left between them. CDR3 region: CASVLTGKNTEAFF. DNA for the CDR3: TGTGCCAGCGTTCTCACAGGGAAGAACACTGAAGCTTTCTTT.

The chain is built from TRBV14 and TRBJ1-6; TRBD1 aligns across 8 bases. CDR3 length: 16 residues. Trimming at V came to 4 bases and at J to 5 bases, leaving 7 bases not matched to a gene. In germline, CDR1 is SGHDN, CDR2 FVKESK. Here the CDR3 DNA reads TGTGCCAGCAGCCTCCGGAGGGACAGGAATAATTCACCCCTCCACTTT. Translating gives CASSLRRDRNNSPLHF.

This clone was seen just once. This chain joins TRBV19 and TRBJ2-1; D could derive from TRBD1 or TRBD2 (5 bases each). The CDR3 sequence is 16 residues long. Germline V lookup: CDR1 LNHDA, CDR2 SQIVND (reference sequence). V dropped 0 bases and J dropped 2 bases, with 11 bases sitting between them. The CDR3 region is CASSIEGPIAYNEQFF. CDR3 nucleotides: TGTGCCAGTAGTATAGAGGGACCGATAGCCTACAATGAGCAGTTCTTC.

This clone was detected once. This chain uses TRBV7-2 with TRBJ2-3, with 12 positions matching TRBD2. V was pared by 2 bases and J by 4 bases, with 1 base of the junction left unmatched. Germline CDR1 SGHTA, CDR2 FQGNSA. This CDR3 contains 15 residues. The CDR3 DNA follows: TGTGCCAGCAGCTTACTAGCGGGGGGGGCAGATACGCAGTATTTT. Translation: CASSLLAGGADTQYF.

The chain uses TRBV5-1 and TRBJ2-7; maybe TRBD2 (5 bases). The CDR3 loop spans 12 amino acids. V was pared by 1 base and J by 3 bases, with 5 bases between. Germline V CDR1 and CDR2: SGHRS, YFSETQ. The CDR3 nucleotides are TGCGCCAGCAGCTTGAGCGGCTACGAGCAGTACTTC. It specifies CASSLSGYEQYF.

This chain uses TRBV21-1 with TRBJ2-7; TRBD1, the table's D call, was not compared with the DNA. TRBV21-1 is a recognized pseudogene. This CDR3 is 12 amino acids long. CDR3 amino acids: CASSGTGGEQYF. The CDR3 region has the DNA TGTGCCAGCAGCGGGACAGGGGGCGAGCAGTACTTC.

CDR3 sequence: CASTEAGLNTEAFF. The CDR3, as DNA: TGTGCCAGTACGGAAGCAGGACTGAACACTGAAGCTTTCTTT. The chain couples TRBV19 to TRBJ1-1, with D hard to call. The germline CDR1 and CDR2 sequences are LNHDA and SQIVND (reference sequence). V lost 7 bases, J lost 0 bases, and 12 bases lay in between. This CDR3 has 14 residues.

The chain has TRBV15 and TRBJ1-1, with a tentative D call TRBD1 (5 bases). The ends were cut back, 5 bases at V and 5 bases at J, with 9 bases in the middle. The CDR3 has 12 amino acids. CDR1 is LNHNV and CDR2 is YYDKDF in the germline V gene (reference sequence). This CDR3 is CATSAGRTEAFF. In DNA, the CDR3 is TGTGCCACCAGCGCAGGGCGGACTGAAGCTTTCTTT.

CDR3 coding DNA: TGTGCCAGCAGAAGACCTACGGGGAACAATGAGCAGTTCTTC. Its translation: CASRRPTGNNEQFF. The chain combines TRBV6-5 with TRBJ2-1, with a possible D match to TRBD2 (5 bases). Per the germline V gene, CDR1 is MNHEY and CDR2 is SVGAGI. V was trimmed by 6 bases and J by 5 bases, leaving 14 bases between them. This CDR3 spans 14 amino acids.

The J gene is TRBJ2-7, the V gene TRBV6-5; D gene uncertain. The CDR3 spans 14 residues. CDR1 and CDR2 from the germline V gene are MNHEY and SVGAGI. V lost 0 bases and J 1 base, leaving 7 bases between the germline ends. Here the CDR3 DNA reads TGTGCCAGCAGTTACTCCCCTGCTTCCTACGAGCAGTACTTC. As protein: CASSYSPASYEQYF.

V and J are TRBV4-3 and TRBJ1-1; 7 bases align to TRBD1. The CDR3 runs 15 residues. With V trimmed by 2 bases and J by 8 bases, 11 bases remained unmatched. From germline, CDR1 is LGHNA and CDR2 YSLEER. CDR3 nucleotides: TGCGCCAGCAGCCAATTTCCGGGACAGTCGTCCGAAGCTTTCTTT. Protein: CASSQFPGQSSEAFF.

This chain uses TRBV15 with TRBJ1-2; possibly TRBD1 for D (5 bases). This CDR3 is 15 amino acids long. The germline V gene has CDR1 LNHNV and CDR2 YYDKDF (reference sequence). Trimming left V 0 bases short and J 4 bases short, with 12 bases between. The CDR3 DNA reads as TGTGCCACCAGCAGAGATCGGGGGGGGAGCTATGGCTACACCTTC. It codes for CATSRDRGGSYGYTF.

The J gene is TRBJ2-1, the V gene TRBV7-2; D unclear. The V and J ends lost 1 base and 4 bases respectively, with 8 bases between them. The CDR3 spans 14 residues. Germline V gene lookup returns CDR1 SGHTA and CDR2 FQGNSA. The CDR3 sequence: CASSLDGSYNEQFF. In DNA form, the CDR3 reads TGTGCCAGCAGCTTAGATGGTAGTTACAATGAGCAGTTCTTC.

V and J are TRBV20-1 and TRBJ2-1; 7 bases align to TRBD2. The ends lost 3 bases at V and 4 bases at J; junction bases unmatched: 15. CDR1 and CDR2 from the germline V gene are DFQATT and SNEGSKA (reference sequence). CDR3 length: 17 amino acids. The DNA for the CDR3 is TGCAGTGCTAGTGGGAGTCTGAAGCGGGATAGTTACAATGAGCAGTTCTTC. Translating it yields CSASGSLKRDSYNEQFF.

This sequence joins TRBV3-1 (or the pseudogene TRBV3-2) and TRBJ1-6, with 8 bases aligning to TRBD1. The length of the CDR3 is 14 residues. Germline CDR1 reads LGHDT; CDR2 reads YNNKEL (reference sequence). V shed 5 bases, J shed 7 bases, and the junction held 4 bases outside the gene matches. Here the CDR3 DNA reads TGTGCCAGCAGCATCGGGACAGGAAATTCACCCCTCCACTTT. Encoded protein: CASSIGTGNSPLHF.

This clone showed up just a few times. The chain employs TRBV7-9 and TRBJ2-4; possibly TRBD2 for D (5 bases). V was cut by 2 bases and J by 8 bases, with 16 bases left in between. Per germline, CDR1 SEHNR and CDR2 FQNEAQ (reference sequence). This CDR3 is built from 15 residues. As DNA, the CDR3 is TGTGCCAGCAGCTTATATAATTGGAACGGGGACATTCAGTACTTC. Encoded protein: CASSLYNWNGDIQYF.

This chain uses TRBV28 with TRBJ1-5; no clear D. Trimming stripped 6 bases from V and 0 bases from J, with 3 bases between. This CDR3 comprises 12 residues. CDR1 is MDHEN, CDR2 SYDVKM, per germline. CDR3 nucleotides: TGTGCCAGCAGGAGTAGCAATCAGCCCCAGCATTTT. This codes for CASRSSNQPQHF. Together with reference TRBV28 and TRBJ1-5, the CDR3 gives the full variable domain: DVKVTQSSRYLVKRTGEKVFLECVQDMDHENMFWYRQDPGLGLRLIYFSYDVKMKEKGDIPEGYSVSREKKERFSLILESASTNQTSMYLCASRSSNQPQHFGDGTRLSIL.